This entry lists 12 T cell receptor beta chains sequenced from one sample in a study of Ad26.COV2.S vaccination and SARS-CoV-2 variants. Treatment meaning: approximately 18 received Ad26.COV2.S at low or high dose, single or two shots; a few received placebo; per-sample allocation not given. Collection of the samples took place on day 63 after the first injection of vaccine or placebo. Sequencing was performed with immunoSEQ multiplex PCR; in TCRdb, only in-frame clones are kept and a portion is missing. The sample has 350,000 to 550,000 clones, 85% to 90% seen once. The specimen was peripheral blood, collected in a trial of Ad26.COV2.S vaccine versus placebo. These receptors came from a person between 18 and 59 years old who received the Ad26.COV2.S COVID-19 vaccine or a placebo.

The chain joins TRBV2 to TRBJ1-2, with TRBD1 identical over 11 bases. The CDR3 runs 14 residues. Germline assignment: CDR1 SNHLY and CDR2 FYNNEI. J gave up 3 bases and V 7 bases, and 4 bases lay outside the gene matches. CDR3 sequence: CASKGQGGDYGYTF. The CDR3 coding sequence is TGTGCCAGCAAGGGACAGGGGGGGGACTATGGCTACACCTTC. The variable domain in full, with the rest retrieved from reference TRBV2 and TRBJ1-2, is EPEVTQTPSHQVTQMGQEVILRCVPISNHLYFYWYRQILGQKVEFLVSFYNNEISEKSEIFDDQFSVERPDGSNFTLKIRSTKLEDSAMYFCASKGQGGDYGYTFGSGTRLTVV.

The chain uses TRBV4-1 and TRBJ2-3; D tentatively fits TRBD1 or TRBD2 (5 bases each). The CDR3 length is 20 residues. V dropped 4 bases and J dropped 2 bases, with 28 bases sitting between them. Germline V gene sequence: CDR1 MGHRA, CDR2 YSYEKL. Here the CDR3 reads CASSPGPFSPSTDTTDTQYF. The DNA for the CDR3 is TGCGCCAGCAGCCCGGGACCTTTCTCCCCCTCCACAGATACCACAGATACGCAGTATTTT.

The V and J genes are TRBV9 and TRBJ2-3; D is unclear. CDR3 size: 14 residues. Germline-derived CDR1 and CDR2 are SGDLS and YYNGEE. The V end was cut by 5 bases, the J end by 0 bases, with 10 bases between. The CDR3 sequence: CASSKMTSTDTQYF. CDR3 in DNA: TGTGCCAGCAGTAAAATGACTAGCACAGATACGCAGTATTTT.

V gene TRBV24-1 combines with J gene TRBJ2-3; D is undetermined. CDR3 length: 16 residues. From germline, CDR1 is KGHDR and CDR2 SFDVKD. V was shortened by 5 bases and J by 2 bases, with 16 bases between the two germline ends. CDR3 nucleotides: TGTGCCACCAGTGTGTTTGGGAACGGAGCCACAGATACGCAGTATTTT. Its protein product is CATSVFGNGATDTQYF.

This rearrangement joins TRBV19 to TRBJ2-6; no definite D call. The CDR3 spans 18 residues. CDR1 is LNHDA, CDR2 SQIVND, per germline (reference sequence). The V and J ends lost 6 bases and 0 bases respectively, with 18 bases between them. The CDR3 reads CASRNSPGKGSGANVLTF. The CDR3, as DNA: TGTGCCAGTAGAAACAGCCCCGGTAAAGGCTCTGGGGCCAACGTCCTGACTTTC.

The J gene is TRBJ2-3, the V gene TRBV6-5; D is unclear. With 1 base removed from V and 1 base from J, the gap between germline ends came to 12 bases. Germline assignment: CDR1 MNHEY and CDR2 SVGAGI. CDR3 length: 16 amino acids. This CDR3 is CASSYLVGRRTDTQYF. The CDR3 DNA follows: TGTGCCAGCAGTTACTTAGTCGGTCGGCGCACAGATACGCAGTATTTT.

The V and J genes are TRBV5-1 and TRBJ2-3; TRBD1 matches at 10 bases. V shed 3 bases, J shed 0 bases, and the junction held 1 base outside the gene matches. The CDR3 extends over 15 amino acids. Germline V gives CDR1 SGHRS, CDR2 YFSETQ. CDR3 protein: CASSWDRGSTDTQYF. DNA of the CDR3: TGCGCCAGCAGCTGGGACAGGGGAAGCACAGATACGCAGTATTTT.

J is TRBJ2-5 and V is TRBV7-9, with 9 bases lining up with TRBD1. The germline V gene encodes CDR1 SEHNR and CDR2 FQNEAQ (reference sequence). The CDR3 contains 14 residues. The V gene end was trimmed by 5 bases and the J gene end by 2 bases; junction bases not matched to a gene: 3. The CDR3 nucleotides are TGTGCCAGCAGCCTGGGACAGGGTCAAGAGACCCAGTACTTC. This translates into CASSLGQGQETQYF.

The genes are TRBV5-1 and TRBJ1-6, with a tentative D call TRBD1 (5 bases). Trimming shortened V by 6 bases and J by 5 bases, and 15 bases separated the two germline ends. Germline CDR1 reads SGHRS; CDR2 reads YFSETQ. This CDR3 region has 15 residues. CDR3 sequence (DNA): TGCGCCAGCAAAATAGGGGTAGGGAATAATTCACCCCTCCACTTT. It specifies CASKIGVGNNSPLHF.

This clone has more than one count but fewer than ten. This chain joins TRBV4-1 and TRBJ1-1, with unresolved D. The germline CDR1 and CDR2 sequences are MGHRA and YSYEKL. The CDR3 contains 14 residues. The V gene lost 4 bases and the J gene lost 2 bases, with 11 bases spanning the gap. The DNA of the CDR3 is TGCGCCAGCAGCCCGCGGGAACCAAACACTGAAGCTTTCTTT. It yields the protein CASSPREPNTEAFF.

This clone occurred once. The chain couples TRBV5-8 to TRBJ2-7; no clear D gene. This CDR3 is 12 amino acids long. V lost 4 bases to trimming and J lost 6 bases, with 11 bases between them. CDR1 is SGHTS, CDR2 YDEGEE, per germline. In DNA form, the CDR3 reads TGTGCCAGCAGCCCCATAGCAACCGAGCAGTACGTC. It specifies CASSPIATEQYV.

This chain joins TRBV4-2 and TRBJ1-1, with D maybe TRBD1 (5 bases). V lost 0 bases and J lost 8, with 13 bases in between. Germline CDR1 is LGHNA and CDR2 is YNFKEQ. This CDR3 is built from 14 residues. The CDR3 loop is CASSQEPRGTEAFF. CDR3 sequence (DNA): TGTGCCAGCAGCCAAGAACCTAGGGGCACAGAAGCTTTCTTT.